The source of this TCR beta chain is a study of blood T cell repertoires in COVID-19. Methods used by the authors: Reference gene primer amplification yielded estimated nucleated cell counts. Here immunoSEQ multiplex PCR was the method, and the copy in TCRdb shows in-frame clones only, minus some. That table gives V, J and clone size, and the DNA gave D and trimming. The repertoire holds approximately 300,000 clones, approximately 85% seen once, with roughly 4% in the top ten. The study recruited people aged about 18 to 89 years across roughly 25 US areas. Which cohort a participant joined came from the clinical history participants gave. Each recovered donor of Cohort 3 presented with two negative PCRs, clearance, or symptom resolution. From germline, CDR1 is MNHNS and CDR2 SASEGT. The V gene end was trimmed by 3 bases and the J gene end by 0 bases; junction bases not matched to a gene: 7. The CDR3 is 18 residues long.

The chain recombines TRBV6-1 with TRBJ2-1, with TRBD2 matching 11 bases. This clonotype was sampled from a woman in her 30s who had recovered from COVID-19. Input material: PBMCs or T cells enriched from blood (not recorded which). The CDR3, as DNA: TGTGCCAGCAGTGATTTGCTAGCGGGGGGCACCTCCTACAATGAGCAGTTCTTC. This translates into CASSDLLAGGTSYNEQFF.